The source of this T cell receptor beta chain is a study of T cells in Graves' hyperthyroidism and ophthalmopathy. About the study: Staff took peripheral blood when the initial diagnosis was made, before any treatment began.

The CDR3 is 14 residues long. Germline CDR1 reads SGHTA; CDR2 reads FQGNSA. Trimming stripped 6 bases from V and 3 bases from J, with 14 bases between. TCR beta CDR3 regions were amplified from RNA. The TCR CDR3 was amplified in a first-round RT-PCR using the HTBI primer set. MiXCR, applied by TCRdb to the multiplex PCR reads, yields one record per CDR3 protein. This table has 350,000 or so distinct CDR3 sequences, around 20% appearing once. This clonotype was observed at least ten times. It was considered stable Graves' hyperthyroidism when ophthalmopathy did not progress within 18 months. The study left out patients who had uncontrolled infection, other autoimmune disease, pregnancy or lactation.

The rearrangement uses TRBV7-2 and TRBJ1-2; the D gene is possibly TRBD1 (5 bases). What was sequenced was blood. This TCR was recovered from a woman between 50 and 59 years old with Graves' hyperthyroidism. This CDR3 is CASSLPKGYYGYTF. For the CDR3, the DNA is TGTGCCAGCAGTCTTCCGAAGGGGTACTATGGCTACACCTTC.